The clone carrying this TCR beta chain has only one observation. Antigen: not known. CDR1 GTSNPN and CDR2 SVGIG come from the germline V gene (reference sequence). The CDR3 runs 12 residues. V was cut by 0 bases and J by 8 bases, with 10 bases left in between. Each CDR3 protein gets one entry after TCRdb re-called the 5' RACE reads with MiXCR. The top ten hold about 2.7% of the sample, which has tens of thousands of distinct CDR3 sequences, about 22% seen once. Memory CD4+ T cells were sorted as CD4+CD45RO+CD25- cells. Study results and limitations: The larger-cohort validation was restricted to a single TCR beta V-J rearrangement rather than whole repertoires.

The TCR sequence derives from a female donor with breast cancer. What was sequenced was memory CD4+ T cells sorted from a lymph node. Sample subset: memory CD4+ T cells, CD4+CD45RO+CD25-. The V call is TRBV30, the J call TRBJ1-2; D gene ambiguous. CDR3 region: CAWSVGGDGYTF. CDR3 sequence (DNA): TGTGCCTGGAGTGTTGGAGGTGACGGCTACACCTTC.